These T cell receptor beta chains were read from a single sample in a study of shared clonotypes between healthy human individuals. Measured with immunoSEQ multiplex PCR; TCRdb has only the in-frame clones, and not every one. The sample contains over a million clones, 96% of which appear only once. The specimen was naive CD4+ T cells sorted from blood. Source of these receptors: a man aged 30 to 39 in good health. The CDR3 runs from the conserved cysteine through the conserved F or W. D genes are given only for firm matches. Only some rows state a clone size, as once, few, many or a class for expanded clones.

v_gene	d_gene	j_gene	abundance	CDR3aa	CDR3nt
TRBV29-1	.	TRBJ1-2	few	CSVVSNYGYTF	TGCAGCGTTGTCAGCAACTATGGCTACACCTTC
TRBV10-3	.	TRBJ1-3	.	CAISLTGGSGNTIYF	TGTGCCATCAGTCTGACCGGAGGCTCTGGAAACACCATATATTTT
TRBV6-1	.	TRBJ2-5	.	CASSEVLAETQYF	TGTGCCAGCAGTGAAGTACTTGCGGAGACCCAGTACTTC
TRBV12-5	TRBD1	TRBJ1-5	.	CATGTDNQPQHF	TGTGCTACCGGGACAGACAATCAGCCCCAGCATTTT
TRBV5-1	.	TRBJ2-5	.	CASSLNSQFGTQETQYF	TGCGCCAGCAGCTTGAATTCACAATTTGGTACACAAGAGACCCAGTACTTC
TRBV10-1	.	TRBJ2-1	.	CASSEDLQGRGEQFF	TGCGCCAGCAGTGAGGATCTACAGGGGCGGGGTGAGCAGTTCTTC
TRBV28	.	TRBJ2-7	.	CASSFFPGQQGYEQYF	TGTGCCAGCAGTTTCTTCCCCGGACAGCAAGGGTACGAGCAGTACTTC
TRBV2	.	TRBJ1-5	.	CASSEDRVRNQPQHF	TGTGCCAGCAGTGAAGACAGGGTCCGCAATCAGCCCCAGCATTTT
TRBV7-2	.	TRBJ2-5	.	CASSLDGPQETQYF	TGTGCCAGCAGCCTGGACGGACCACAAGAGACCCAGTACTTC
TRBV19	.	TRBJ2-7	.	CASSTHSLKDEQYF	TGTGCCAGTAGTACCCACTCCTTAAAAGACGAGCAGTACTTC
TRBV19	.	TRBJ2-3	.	CASSIGVGSGRTDTQYF	TGTGCCAGTAGTATAGGCGTGGGTAGCGGCCGCACAGATACGCAGTATTTT
TRBV2	.	TRBJ2-1	.	CASSSGPWEQFF	TGTGCCAGCAGCTCGGGGCCGTGGGAGCAGTTCTTC
TRBV7-9	TRBD2	TRBJ2-7	.	CASRETGGSYEQYF	TGTGCCAGCAGGGAGACGGGGGGCTCCTACGAGCAGTACTTC
TRBV4-3	TRBD1	TRBJ1-1	.	CASSQEFRGHTEAFF	TGCGCCAGCAGCCAAGAGTTTAGGGGGCATACTGAAGCTTTCTTT
TRBV27	TRBD1	TRBJ1-3	.	CASSSGQGAMSGNTIYF	TGTGCCAGCAGTTCGGGACAGGGGGCTATGTCTGGAAACACCATATATTTT